The entry below gives a single T cell receptor (beta chain) sequence along with its context. The data stem from a study of blood T cells in healthy people across ages. For the second PCR, which ran for about 7 to 11 cycles, a sample-barcoded 5' primer and a J-beta primer mix were used. TCRdb independently ran MiXCR on the 5' RACE reads; one entry per CDR3 protein. Counted here are roughly 570,000 distinct CDR3 sequences, about 26% occurring once; the ten biggest clones make up approximately 17%. The CDR3 sequence is 10 residues long. Trimming cost V 2 bases and J 7 bases, with 3 bases left between them. Germline lookup yields CDR1 SQVTM and CDR2 ANQGSEA.

The V call is TRBV29-1, the J call TRBJ2-4, with D uncertain. The receptor comes from a woman in her sixties or seventies in good health. Sequenced material: blood. The CDR3 loop is CSVEQNIQYF. In DNA form, the CDR3 reads TGCAGCGTTGAACAGAACATTCAGTACTTC. Combining the CDR3 with reference TRBV29-1 and TRBJ2-4 gives the whole variable domain SAVISQKPSRDICQRGTSLTIQCQVDSQVTMMFWYRQQPGQSLTLIATANQGSEATYESGFVIDKFPISRPNLTFSTLTVSNMSPEDSSIYLCSVEQNIQYFGAGTRLSVL.